This is a list of T cell receptor beta chains from one sample in a study of T cell repertoires in cytomegalovirus infection. These receptors' targets are unknown. TCRdb reprocessed the reads via MiXCR and lists one record per CDR3 protein. Of fewer than 950,000 distinct CDR3 sequences detected, around a third appear once; the ten largest clones hold around an eighth. Material: cultured CD8+ T cells from PBMCs, obtained from culture after CMV antigen stimulation. These receptors were collected from a human donor in good health (CMV status not recorded). Some clones in this sample may be carry-over from other donors' samples. Each CDR3 is given with its conserved first and last residue. The D gene is left open where the match is weak. Clone size is shown for a subset of rows, as once, few, many or a class of expanded clone.

TRBJ1-1,NA,TRBV7-3,few,CASSLSIRQPNTEAFF,TGTGCCAGCAGCTTATCCATAAGACAGCCGAACACTGAAGCTTTCTTT
TRBJ2-3,TRBD1,TRBV7-6,NA,CASSPTGDYTQYF,TGTGCCAGCAGCCCGACAGGGGATTATACGCAGTATTTT
TRBJ2-1,NA,TRBV11-2,NA,CASSRAGSSYNEQFF,TGTGCCAGCAGCCGGGCGGGGAGCTCCTACAATGAGCAGTTCTTC
TRBJ1-2,NA,TRBV5-6,many,CASSSGAYYGYTF,TGTGCCAGCAGCTCTGGTGCCTACTATGGCTACACCTTC
TRBJ2-1,NA,TRBV6-2/TRBV6-3,NA,CATVGGSLYNEQFF,TGTGCCACCGTTGGGGGGTCCCTTTACAATGAGCAGTTCTTC
TRBJ2-7,TRBD1,TRBV6-2/TRBV6-3,few,CASSYSAGQGAEEQYF,TGTGCCAGCAGTTACTCAGCGGGACAGGGGGCTGAAGAGCAGTACTTC
TRBJ2-2,NA,TRBV2,few,CAFPKGLPSGELFF,TGTGCCTTTCCCAAGGGGCTCCCATCCGGGGAGCTGTTTTTT
TRBJ2-2,NA,TRBV28,NA,CASSLASYTGELFF,TGTGCCAGCAGTTTAGCCTCGTACACCGGGGAGCTGTTTTTT
TRBJ1-5,TRBD1,TRBV4-3,NA,CASSQDSTGVNQPQHF,TGCGCCAGCAGCCAAGATTCCACAGGGGTCAATCAGCCCCAGCATTTT
TRBJ2-1,TRBD1,TRBV20-1,NA,CSVARPGQGSYNEQFF,TGCAGTGTGGCAAGACCGGGACAGGGATCATACAATGAGCAGTTCTTC
TRBJ1-2,NA,TRBV27,few,CASGPGRANYGYTF,TGTGCCAGCGGGCCTGGGAGGGCTAACTATGGCTACACCTTC
TRBJ1-1,NA,TRBV20-1,few,CSAVGAWGTYRVDDTEAFF,TGCAGTGCTGTGGGGGCTTGGGGGACGTACAGGGTTGACGACACTGAAGCTTTCTTT
TRBJ1-2,NA,TRBV7-9,few,CASTFAPANYGYTF,TGTGCCAGCACCTTTGCCCCAGCTAACTATGGCTACACCTTC
TRBJ2-1,TRBD2,TRBV2,few,CASSEEAGDSEFF,TGTGCCAGCAGTGAAGAGGCGGGGGACTCGGAGTTCTTC
TRBJ2-5,TRBD2,TRBV7-9,few,CASSQLAGVLQETQYF,TGTGCCAGCAGCCAACTAGCGGGGGTCCTCCAAGAGACCCAGTACTTC
TRBJ2-6,NA,TRBV2,NA,CATSTGANVLTF,TGTGCCACCTCCACTGGGGCCAACGTCCTGACTTTC
TRBJ1-2,NA,TRBV7-9,few,CASSGGIGYGYTF,TGTGCCAGCAGTGGTGGTATCGGCTATGGCTACACCTTC
TRBJ2-1,NA,TRBV12-5,few,CASGLWVGNEQFF,TGTGCTAGTGGTTTATGGGTTGGGAATGAGCAGTTCTTC
TRBJ1-6,NA,TRBV7-6,few,CASSLTDGAGNSPLHF,TGTGCCAGCAGCTTAACGGACGGGGCGGGGAATTCACCCCTCCACTTT
TRBJ1-6,TRBD1,TRBV5-4,NA,CATWPGQGPSPLHF,TGTGCCACCTGGCCGGGACAGGGTCCTTCACCCCTCCACTTT
TRBJ2-2,NA,TRBV7-2,many,CASSLFFTVPGELFF,TGTGCCAGCAGCTTATTTTTCACAGTCCCCGGGGAGCTGTTTTTT
TRBJ2-1,NA,TRBV6-5,NA,CASSYNTYNEQFF,TGTGCCAGCAGTTACAATACCTACAATGAGCAGTTCTTC
TRBJ2-2,NA,TRBV28,few,CASSDVRATGELFF,TGTGCCAGCTCGGACGTTCGTGCAACCGGGGAGCTGTTTTTC
TRBJ1-2,NA,TRBV7-3,NA,CASSSDGTHYTF,TGTGCCAGCAGCTCGGACGGGACTCACTACACCTTC
TRBJ2-2,TRBD2,TRBV27,few,CASSTPGLLSGGTNTGELFF,TGTGCCAGCAGTACCCCCGGACTTCTTAGCGGGGGGACGAACACCGGGGAGCTGTTTTTT
TRBJ2-1,NA,TRBV7-6,NA,CASRVGAGTAANEQFF,TGTGCCAGCAGGGTCGGCGCCGGGACCGCGGCCAATGAGCAGTTCTTC
TRBJ2-1,NA,TRBV7-6,NA,CASSLQRIALNEQFF,TGTGCCAGCAGCTTGCAAAGGATTGCCCTTAATGAGCAGTTCTTC
TRBJ1-1,TRBD1,TRBV19,NA,CASSFAGGRTEAFF,TGTGCCAGTAGTTTCGCAGGGGGCAGGACTGAAGCTTTCTTT
TRBJ1-2,NA,TRBV14,few,CASSLRTYGYTF,TGTGCCAGCAGCCTAAGGACTTACGGCTACACCTTC
TRBJ1-1,NA,TRBV7-9,many,CASSLEGGEAFF,TGTGCCAGCAGCTTAGAGGGAGGTGAAGCTTTCTTT
TRBJ1-5,TRBD1,TRBV6-4,NA,CASSPTGTSNQPQHF,TGTGCCAGCAGCCCGACAGGGACTAGCAATCAGCCCCAGCATTTT
TRBJ2-1,NA,TRBV7-9,NA,CASSFFSGRNNEQFF,TGTGCCAGCAGCTTTTTTTCAGGGCGGAATAATGAGCAGTTCTTC
TRBJ2-1,NA,TRBV27,NA,CASIGGPDEQFF,TGTGCCAGCATCGGAGGCCCCGATGAGCAGTTCTTC
TRBJ1-1,NA,TRBV4-1,NA,CASSQELLRVSTEAFF,TGCGCCAGCAGCCAAGAGTTGCTTCGGGTAAGCACTGAAGCTTTCTTT
TRBJ2-2,NA,TRBV6-5,NA,CASRYVARGGTGELFF,TGTGCCAGCAGATATGTAGCCAGGGGGGGGACCGGGGAGCTGTTTTTT
TRBJ2-1,TRBD2,TRBV4-1,NA,CASSPLGRGVYNEQFF,TGCGCCAGCAGCCCTCTGGGGCGGGGGGTTTACAATGAGCAGTTCTTC
TRBJ2-2,NA,TRBV7-6,many,CASSPKGVTNTGELFF,TGTGCCAGCAGCCCCAAAGGGGTAACGAACACCGGGGAGCTGTTTTTT
TRBJ1-5,NA,TRBV24-1,NA,CATSDGTDSNQPQHF,TGTGCCACCAGTGATGGGACGGATAGCAATCAGCCCCAGCATTTT
TRBJ2-2,NA,TRBV24-1,few,CATSDATVNTGELFF,TGTGCCACCAGTGATGCAACCGTGAACACCGGGGAGCTGTTTTTT
TRBJ1-6,TRBD1,TRBV7-6,many,CASSPGTGSLNSPLHF,TGTGCCAGCAGTCCAGGGACAGGGTCACTAAATTCACCCCTCCACTTT
TRBJ1-1,NA,TRBV5-4,NA,CASSLGLLGGHTEAFF,TGTGCCAGCAGCTTGGGGCTCCTAGGGGGACATACTGAAGCTTTCTTT
TRBJ2-3,TRBD2,TRBV6-2/TRBV6-3,NA,CASSYTVRTSGGRYTDTQYF,TGTGCCAGCAGTTATACCGTAAGGACTAGCGGGGGGCGCTACACAGATACGCAGTATTTT
TRBJ2-7,NA,TRBV12-3/TRBV12-4,NA,CASSLNGLEQYF,TGTGCCAGCAGTTTAAACGGACTCGAGCAGTACTTC
TRBJ2-5,NA,TRBV7-9,few,CASSFSGKETQYF,TGTGCCAGCAGCTTCTCAGGGAAGGAGACCCAGTACTTC